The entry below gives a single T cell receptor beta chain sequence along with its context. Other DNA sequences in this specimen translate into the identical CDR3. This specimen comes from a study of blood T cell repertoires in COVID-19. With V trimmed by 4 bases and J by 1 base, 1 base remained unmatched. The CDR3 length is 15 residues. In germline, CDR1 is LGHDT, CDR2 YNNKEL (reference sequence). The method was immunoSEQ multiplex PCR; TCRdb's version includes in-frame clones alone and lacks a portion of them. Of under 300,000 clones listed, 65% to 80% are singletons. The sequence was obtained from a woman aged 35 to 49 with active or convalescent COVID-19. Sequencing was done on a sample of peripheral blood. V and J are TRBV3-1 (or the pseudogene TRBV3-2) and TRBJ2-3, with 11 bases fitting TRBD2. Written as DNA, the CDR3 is TGTGCCAGCAGCCCGGGACTAGCGGGCACAGATACGCAGTATTTT. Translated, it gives CASSPGLAGTDTQYF.